This record looks at one T cell receptor (beta chain) sequence and its context. These data belong to a study of shared T cell receptors in the human thymus. The V and J ends lost 6 bases and 8 bases, in that order; junction bases with no gene match: 8. Germline CDR1 and CDR2: MNHEY and SMNVEV (reference sequence). CDR3 size: 14 residues. Profiling relied on immunoSEQ multiplex PCR, and the TCRdb table lists in-frame clones only, not all of them. This table has hundreds of thousands of clones, over 75% appearing once. The sample was also reused in another study, on human thymus T cells.

J is TRBJ2-1 and V is TRBV27; 9 nucleotides line up with TRBD1. The clonotype comes from a boy under two years old with a congenital heart defect. What was sequenced was thymocytes. CDR3 sequence reads: CASSRDRDRYEQFF. The CDR3, as DNA: TGTGCCAGCAGCAGGGACAGGGATAGGTATGAGCAGTTCTTC.